This TCR beta chain was profiled in a study of beta chain features in type 1 diabetes. CDR1 and CDR2 (germline): MGHRA, YSYEKL. This CDR3 spans 15 amino acids. V lost 0 bases, J lost 9 bases, and 6 bases stayed unmatched. Reverse transcription of all isolated RNA meant that expressed TCRB transcripts were sequenced. TCRdb's copy holds only in-frame clones and misses some; the assay was immunoSEQ multiplex PCR. In the table there are about 330,000 clones, about 10% of which are singletons. V gene TRBV4-1 combines with J gene TRBJ2-1, with 9 bases matching TRBD2. Material for sequencing was naive CD4+ T cells from blood. The source is a woman aged 25-40 years in good health. The DNA for the CDR3 is TGCGCCAGCAGCCAAGAAAGCGGGAGGAGGGGTGAGCAGTTCTTC. Amino acids: CASSQESGRRGEQFF.